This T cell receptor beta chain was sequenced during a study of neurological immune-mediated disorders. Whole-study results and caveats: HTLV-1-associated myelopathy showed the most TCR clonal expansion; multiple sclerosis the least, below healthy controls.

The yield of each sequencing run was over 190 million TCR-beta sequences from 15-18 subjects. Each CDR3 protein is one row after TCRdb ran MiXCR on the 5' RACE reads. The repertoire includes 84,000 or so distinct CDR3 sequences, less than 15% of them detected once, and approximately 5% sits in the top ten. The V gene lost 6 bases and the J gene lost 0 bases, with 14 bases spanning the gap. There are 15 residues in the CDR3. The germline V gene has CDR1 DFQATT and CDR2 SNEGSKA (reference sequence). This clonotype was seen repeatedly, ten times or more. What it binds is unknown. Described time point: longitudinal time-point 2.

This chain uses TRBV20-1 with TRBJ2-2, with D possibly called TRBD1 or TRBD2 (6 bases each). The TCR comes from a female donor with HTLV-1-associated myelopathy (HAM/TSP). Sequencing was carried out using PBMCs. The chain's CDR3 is CSAMTGASNTGELFF. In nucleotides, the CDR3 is TGCAGTGCCATGACGGGGGCCTCGAACACCGGGGAGCTGTTTTTT.